These T cell receptor beta chains were read from a single sample in a study of blood T cell repertoires in COVID-19. Data came from immunoSEQ multiplex PCR; TCRdb stores just in-frame clones and leaves some out. This table has 50,000 to 80,000 clones, 90% appearing once. The sample taken for sequencing was peripheral blood. These receptors came from a woman aged 80 or older with active COVID-19. Both conserved end residues are part of each CDR3. A D gene is named only where the DNA matches it firmly. Expanded clones are given a class, and other clones once, few, many or no size at all.

clone_size j_call d_call v_call cdr3_aa cdr3_nt
. TRBJ1-2 TRBD1 TRBV4-1 CASSQDRGITLYGYTF TGCGCCAGCAGCCAAGACAGGGGGATAACCCTTTATGGCTACACCTTC
few TRBJ2-7 TRBD1 TRBV13 CASSSKKKGTATAYEQYF TGTGCCAGCAGCTCCAAGAAAAAAGGGACAGCAACCGCCTACGAGCAGTACTTC
. TRBJ1-2 . TRBV19 CASSIGALGYTF TGTGCCAGTAGTATAGGGGCGCTTGGCTACACCTTC
. TRBJ2-3 . TRBV27 CASSRPGSTDTQYF TGTGCCAGCAGTCGCCCAGGATCCACAGATACGCAGTATTTT
. TRBJ1-1 . TRBV5-6 CASSFNMQNTEAFF TGTGCCAGCAGCTTCAACATGCAGAACACTGAAGCTTTCTTT
. TRBJ2-5 TRBD1 TRBV18 CASSRDRIQETQYF TGTGCCAGCTCGCGGGACAGGATCCAAGAGACCCAGTACTTC
. TRBJ2-3 . TRBV15 CATSRDTDIYTDTQYF TGTGCCACCAGCAGAGATACGGACATATACACAGATACGCAGTATTTT
once TRBJ1-5 . TRBV30 CAWSVRGGYQPQHF TGTGCCTGGAGTGTAAGGGGGGGCTATCAGCCCCAGCATTTT
. TRBJ2-2 TRBD2 TRBV9 CASSVSFAGEVGELFF TGTGCCAGCAGCGTATCTTTTGCGGGAGAGGTCGGGGAGCTGTTTTTT
. TRBJ2-2 . TRBV5-1 CASSWSGDTGELFF TGCGCCAGCAGCTGGTCGGGTGACACCGGGGAGCTGTTTTTT
once TRBJ2-5 . TRBV28 CASKRTLETQYF TGTGCCAGCAAAAGGACACTAGAGACCCAGTACTTC
. TRBJ2-5 . TRBV7-2 CASSRPGETQYF TGTGCCAGCAGCCGACCGGGGGAGACCCAGTACTTC
. TRBJ1-5 . TRBV6-6 CASSYRGGQPQHF TGTGCCAGCAGTTACAGGGGGGGACAGCCCCAGCATTTT
. TRBJ2-7 . TRBV28 CASSFRGGKHSYEQYF TGTGCCAGCAGTTTCCGTGGCGGGAAGCACTCCTACGAGCAGTACTTC
. TRBJ2-2 . TRBV19 CASSIEGPGGELFF TGTGCCAGTAGTATAGAGGGGCCTGGCGGGGAGCTGTTTTTT